The 28 T cell receptor beta chains listed next were all sequenced from one sample in a study of monozygotic twins with inflammatory bowel disease. With the 5' RACE reads reprocessed, TCRdb shows one record per CDR3 protein and no DNA. The repertoire table contains roughly 170,000 distinct CDR3 sequences. Sequenced material: blood. These receptors came from a human donor with ulcerative colitis or Crohn's disease, or a healthy co-twin of an affected twin (not recorded which).

The chain links TRBV7-6 to TRBJ2-7; TCRdb reports TRBD1, a call that lacks DNA to check it against. The CDR3 consists of 14 residues. Germline CDR1 is SGHVS and CDR2 is FNYEAQ. CDR3 in amino acids: CASSLNPTAGEQYF.

This chain connects TRBV29-1 to TRBJ1-2; TCRdb returns TRBD1, unconfirmable since there is no DNA. The CDR3 runs to 13 residues. Per the germline V gene, CDR1 is SQVTM and CDR2 is ANQGSEA. CDR3 in amino acids: CSASGQANYGYTF.

The chain has TRBV5-1 and TRBJ2-7; TCRdb's assignment of TRBD2 cannot be checked, as there is no DNA. Germline loops: CDR1 SGHRS, CDR2 YFSETQ. The CDR3 length is 14 residues. CDR3 residues: CASSPGRAIHEQYF.

This chain joins TRBV27 and TRBJ2-2; without DNA, the TCRdb call of TRBD1 cannot be checked. The V gene's germline CDR1 is MNHEY and CDR2 SMNVEV (reference sequence). The CDR3 has 15 residues. The CDR3 is CASSPSGENTGELFF.

The rearrangement links TRBV7-2 to TRBJ1-3. Germline CDR1 SGHTA, CDR2 FQGNSA. The length of the CDR3 is 14 residues. CDR3: CASSPVITGNTIYF.

The CDR3 sequence: CASSLGQGVGSPLHF. The chain employs TRBV5-1 and TRBJ1-6; lacking DNA, the TRBD1 call made by TCRdb goes unchecked. The CDR3 loop spans 15 amino acids. Germline V CDR1 and CDR2: SGHRS, YFSETQ.

The chain is built from TRBV6-1 and TRBJ1-3; the D gene TCRdb calls, TRBD1, cannot be checked with no DNA. Per the germline V gene, CDR1 is MNHNS and CDR2 is SASEGT. The CDR3 is made up of 15 amino acids. CDR3 residues: CASSQTANSGNTIYF.

J is TRBJ2-7 and V is TRBV7-2; TCRdb gives TRBD1 as the D gene, but with no DNA this cannot be confirmed. The CDR3 loop spans 18 amino acids. The germline CDR1 and CDR2 sequences are SGHTA and FQGNSA. The CDR3 region is CASSLALNRGMGSYEQYF.

J is TRBJ2-7 and V is TRBV4-1; TCRdb picks TRBD1, but there is no DNA to check that call. Germline V gene lookup returns CDR1 MGHRA and CDR2 YSYEKL. The CDR3 runs 14 residues. The CDR3 is CASSHSTGEYEQYF.

J is TRBJ1-2 and V is TRBV12-3 or TRBV12-4. The CDR3 is 15 amino acids. CDR3 protein: CASSPVVGRNYGYTF.

The rearrangement links TRBV3-1 to TRBJ2-1; TCRdb returns TRBD1, unconfirmable since there is no DNA. The CDR3 extends over 15 amino acids. Germline CDR1 is LGHDT and CDR2 is YNNKEL (reference sequence). The CDR3 spells CASSQTGSSYNEQFF.

The chain links TRBV29-1 to TRBJ2-7; TCRdb outputs TRBD1, but without DNA this stays unchecked. The germline CDR1 and CDR2 sequences are SQVTM and ANQGSEA. The CDR3 spans 11 residues. The chain's CDR3 is CSAQGPDEQYF.

This chain links TRBV5-6 with TRBJ1-2; as DNA is missing, the TRBD1 call by TCRdb cannot be tested. This CDR3 has 15 residues. Germline V gives CDR1 SGHDT, CDR2 YYEEEE. Here the CDR3 reads CASSSPGQWGVGYTF.

The chain couples TRBV6-5 to TRBJ1-4. The CDR3 has 15 amino acids. The V gene's germline CDR1 is MNHEY and CDR2 SVGAGI. The chain's CDR3 is CASSYSRGTNEKLFF.

The chain uses TRBV4-2 and TRBJ1-2. Germline CDR1 and CDR2: LGHNA and YNFKEQ. CDR3 size: 13 residues. CDR3 sequence reads: CASSQGLNYGYTF.

The chain couples TRBV4-3 to TRBJ1-1; the TRBD1 assignment by TCRdb is unverifiable without DNA. This CDR3 is 16 amino acids long. Germline values: CDR1 LGHNA, CDR2 YSLEER. CDR3: CASSQGTGGADTEAFF.

This CDR3 is CASSPRADYYGYTF. V and J are TRBV18 and TRBJ1-2. CDR1 KGHSH and CDR2 LQKENI come from the germline V gene. CDR3 length equals 14 residues. Full variable domain (missing parts from reference TRBV18 and TRBJ1-2): NAGVMQNPRHLVRRRGQEARLRCSPMKGHSHVYWYRQLPEEGLKFMVYLQKENIIDESGMPKERFSAEFPKEGPSILRIQQVVRGDSAAYFCASSPRADYYGYTFGSGTRLTVV.

The chain is built from TRBV11-2 and TRBJ2-7; TCRdb reports TRBD2, a call that lacks DNA to check it against. The CDR3 spans 18 residues. Germline V gives CDR1 SGHAT, CDR2 FQNNGV. This CDR3 reads CASSSRSGTSGSLREQYF.

The chain combines TRBV6-1 with TRBJ1-1. The CDR3 spans 13 residues. CDR1 and CDR2 (germline): MNHNS, SASEGT. CDR3 residues: CASNSYPNTEAFF.

The genes are TRBV6-2 or TRBV6-3 and TRBJ2-2. Germline V gene lookup returns CDR1 MNHEY and CDR2 SVGEGT. CDR3 length: 14 amino acids. The CDR3 here is CASSFGGATGELFF.

This chain uses TRBV20-1 with TRBJ2-1; TCRdb outputs TRBD1, but without DNA this stays unchecked. This CDR3 has 14 amino acids. Germline CDR1 and CDR2: DFQATT and SNEGSKA (reference sequence). The CDR3 region is CSGSGGSSYNEQFF.

This sequence joins TRBV12-3 or TRBV12-4 and TRBJ1-5; the D call of TRBD1 rests on TCRdb alone, since no DNA is present to check it. The CDR3 consists of 13 residues. The chain's CDR3 is CASSLGQDQPQHF.

This chain connects TRBV20-1 to TRBJ1-2; TCRdb selects TRBD1, and the lack of DNA leaves this call unchecked. CDR1 and CDR2 (germline): DFQATT, SNEGSKA (reference sequence). This CDR3 spans 12 amino acids. The CDR3 is CSASAGNYGYTF.

V usage is TRBV6-5 and J usage is TRBJ1-5. The CDR3 extends over 15 amino acids. Germline-derived CDR1 and CDR2 are MNHEY and SVGAGI. Here the CDR3 reads CASSYGGDLYQPQHF.

This CDR3 reads CASRPSATYEQYF. The V and J genes are TRBV3-1 and TRBJ2-7. Looked up from germline, CDR1 is LGHDT and CDR2 is YNNKEL (reference sequence). The CDR3 runs to 13 residues.

This sequence joins TRBV5-1 and TRBJ1-3. The CDR3 consists of 12 residues. Germline loops: CDR1 SGHRS, CDR2 YFSETQ. CDR3: CASKPSGNTIYF.

The chain has TRBV24-1 and TRBJ2-5; the D call of TRBD1 rests on TCRdb alone, since no DNA is present to check it. The CDR3 length is 15 residues. Germline CDR1 KGHDR, CDR2 SFDVKD. The CDR3 reads CATSDSQGLGETQYF.

The V gene is TRBV27, the J gene TRBJ2-2; TCRdb gives TRBD1 as the D gene, but with no DNA this cannot be confirmed. Germline CDR1 reads MNHEY; CDR2 reads SMNVEV (reference sequence). The CDR3 sequence is 15 residues long. The chain's CDR3 is CASTRTGGRTGELFF.